The T cell receptor (beta chain) described here comes from a study of beta chain features in type 1 diabetes. This clone was seen a handful of times. The antigen is undetermined. The length of the CDR3 is 13 residues. V shed 0 bases and J shed 1 base, with 2 bases lying between them. The V gene's germline CDR1 is SGHRS and CDR2 YFSETQ. What was sequenced were expressed TCRB transcripts, since all of the isolated RNA had been reverse transcribed. Sequenced by immunoSEQ multiplex PCR; TCRdb stores in-frame clones only, minus some. The data contain hundreds of thousands of clones, 13% of them singletons. Points from the study as a whole: Within patients, naive, central memory and Treg TCRB repertoires seemed more similar than within healthy donors. HLA influence on TCRB rearrangement stayed unresolved here. A moderate, significant TCRB CDR3 shortening appeared in type 1 diabetes across four CD4+ subsets.

Sorted CD4+ subsets: naive, central memory, regulatory, stem cell-like memory (CD45RO/CCR7/CD25/CD127/CD95/CD27 panel). The chain employs TRBV5-1 and TRBJ2-1; D not resolved. The specimen sequenced was naive CD4+ T cells from blood. The clonotype comes from a man younger than 35 with type 1 diabetes. CDR3 DNA sequence: TGCGCCAGCAGCTTGGAATCCTACAATGAGCAGTTCTTC. Amino acid sequence: CASSLESYNEQFF.